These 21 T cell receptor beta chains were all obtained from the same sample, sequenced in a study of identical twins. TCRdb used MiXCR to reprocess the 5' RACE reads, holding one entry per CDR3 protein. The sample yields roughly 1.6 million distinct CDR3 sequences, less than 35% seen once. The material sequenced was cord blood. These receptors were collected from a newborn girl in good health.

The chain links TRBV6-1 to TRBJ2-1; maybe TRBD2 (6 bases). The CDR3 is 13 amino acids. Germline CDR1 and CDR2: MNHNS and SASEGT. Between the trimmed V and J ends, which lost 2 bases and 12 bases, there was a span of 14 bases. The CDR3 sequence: CASSESSGTWQFF. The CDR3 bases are TGTGCCAGCAGTGAATCGTCGGGGACTTGGCAGTTCTTC.

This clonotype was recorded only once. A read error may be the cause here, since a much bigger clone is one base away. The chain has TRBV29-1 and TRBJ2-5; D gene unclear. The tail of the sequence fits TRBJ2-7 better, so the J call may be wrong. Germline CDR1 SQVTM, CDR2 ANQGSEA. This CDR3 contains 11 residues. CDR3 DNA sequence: TGCAGCGTTGACGTTGGTTCCGAGCAGTACTTC. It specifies CSVDVGSEQYF.

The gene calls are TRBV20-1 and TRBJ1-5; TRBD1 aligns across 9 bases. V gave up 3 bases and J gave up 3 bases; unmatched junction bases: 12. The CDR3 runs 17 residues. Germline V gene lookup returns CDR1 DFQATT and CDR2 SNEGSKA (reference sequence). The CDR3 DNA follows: TGCAGTGCTAGCGGTGGGAACAGGGGGCTCCTCAATCAGCCCCAGCATTTT. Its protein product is CSASGGNRGLLNQPQHF.

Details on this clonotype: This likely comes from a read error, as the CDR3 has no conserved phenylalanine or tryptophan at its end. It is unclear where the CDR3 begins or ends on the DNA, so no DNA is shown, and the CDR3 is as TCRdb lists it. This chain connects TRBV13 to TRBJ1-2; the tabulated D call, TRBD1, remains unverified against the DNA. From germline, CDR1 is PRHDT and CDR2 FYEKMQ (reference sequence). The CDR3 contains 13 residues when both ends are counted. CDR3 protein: CASIQGQGLWLHL.

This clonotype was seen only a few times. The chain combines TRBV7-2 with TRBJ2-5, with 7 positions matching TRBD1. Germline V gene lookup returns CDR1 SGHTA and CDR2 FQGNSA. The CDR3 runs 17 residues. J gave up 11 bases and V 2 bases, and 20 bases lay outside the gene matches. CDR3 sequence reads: CASSLPKRQGIGRVQYF. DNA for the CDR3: TGTGCCAGCAGCTTACCGAAACGACAGGGAATAGGGCGGGTTCAGTACTTC.

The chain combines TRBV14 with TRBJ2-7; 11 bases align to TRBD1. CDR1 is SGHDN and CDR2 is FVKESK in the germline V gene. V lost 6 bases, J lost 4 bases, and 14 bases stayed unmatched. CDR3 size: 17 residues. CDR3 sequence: CASRQTSPGTGGYEQYF. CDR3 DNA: TGTGCCAGCAGACAAACTTCGCCCGGGACAGGGGGATACGAGCAGTACTTC.

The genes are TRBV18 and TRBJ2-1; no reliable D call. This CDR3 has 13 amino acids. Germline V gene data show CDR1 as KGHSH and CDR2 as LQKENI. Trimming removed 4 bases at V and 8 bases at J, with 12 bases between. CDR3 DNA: TGTGCCAGCTCACAGGGCACGGGCTATGAGCAGTTCTTC. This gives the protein CASSQGTGYEQFF.

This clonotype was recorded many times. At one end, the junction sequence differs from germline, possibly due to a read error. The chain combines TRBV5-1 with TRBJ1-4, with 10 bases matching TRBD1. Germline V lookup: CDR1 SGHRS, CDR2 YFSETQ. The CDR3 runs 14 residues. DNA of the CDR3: TGTGCCAGCAGCTCCCGGGACAGGGGTGAAAAACTGTTTTTT. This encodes CASSSRDRGEKLFF.

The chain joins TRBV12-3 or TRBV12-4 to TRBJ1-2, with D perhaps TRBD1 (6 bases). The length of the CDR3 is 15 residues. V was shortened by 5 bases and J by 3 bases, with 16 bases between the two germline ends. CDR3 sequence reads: CASSPGRRGYYGYTF. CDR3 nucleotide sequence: TGTGCCAGCAGTCCGGGACGCAGGGGTTACTATGGCTACACCTTC.

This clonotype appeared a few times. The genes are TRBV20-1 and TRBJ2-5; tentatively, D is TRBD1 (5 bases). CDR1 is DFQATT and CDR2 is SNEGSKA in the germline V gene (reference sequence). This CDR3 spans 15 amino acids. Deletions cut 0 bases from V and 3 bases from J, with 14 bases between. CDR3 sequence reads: CSARDLQVREETQYF. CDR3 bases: TGCAGTGCTAGAGATCTACAGGTTAGGGAAGAGACCCAGTACTTC.

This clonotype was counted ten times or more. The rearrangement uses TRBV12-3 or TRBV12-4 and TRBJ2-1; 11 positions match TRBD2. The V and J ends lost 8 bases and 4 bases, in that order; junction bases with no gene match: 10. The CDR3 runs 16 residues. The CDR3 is CASLGPRLAGYNEQFF. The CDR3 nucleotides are TGTGCCAGCCTCGGTCCTCGACTAGCGGGGTACAATGAGCAGTTCTTC.

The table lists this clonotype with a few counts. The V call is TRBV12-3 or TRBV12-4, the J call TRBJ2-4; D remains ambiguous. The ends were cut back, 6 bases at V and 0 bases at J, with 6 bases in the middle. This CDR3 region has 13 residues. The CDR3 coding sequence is TGTGCCAGCAGGGATGGAGCCAAAAACATTCAGTACTTC. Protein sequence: CASRDGAKNIQYF.

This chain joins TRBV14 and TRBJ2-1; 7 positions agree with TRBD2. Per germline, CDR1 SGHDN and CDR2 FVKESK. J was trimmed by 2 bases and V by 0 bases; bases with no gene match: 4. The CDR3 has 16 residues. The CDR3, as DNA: TGTGCCAGCAGCCAAGATGGGGGGGTGCCCTACAATGAGCAGTTCTTC. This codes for CASSQDGGVPYNEQFF.

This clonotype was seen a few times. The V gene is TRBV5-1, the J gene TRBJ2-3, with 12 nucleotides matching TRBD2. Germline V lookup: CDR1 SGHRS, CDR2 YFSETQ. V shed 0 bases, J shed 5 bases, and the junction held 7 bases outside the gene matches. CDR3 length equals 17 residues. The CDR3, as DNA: TGCGCCAGCAGCTTGGAAGGGACGGGACTAGCGGGAGATACGCAGTATTTT. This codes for CASSLEGTGLAGDTQYF.

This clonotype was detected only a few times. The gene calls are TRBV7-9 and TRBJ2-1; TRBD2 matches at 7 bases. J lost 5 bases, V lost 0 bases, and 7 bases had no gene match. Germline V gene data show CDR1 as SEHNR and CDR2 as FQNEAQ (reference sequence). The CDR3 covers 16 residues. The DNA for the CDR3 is TGTGCCAGCAGCTTAGCGCGATGGGACTACCACAATGAGCAGTTCTTC. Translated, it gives CASSLARWDYHNEQFF. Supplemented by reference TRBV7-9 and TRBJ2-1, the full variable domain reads DTGVSQNPRHKITKRGQNVTFRCDPISEHNRLYWYRQTLGQGPEFLTYFQNEAQLEKSRLLSDRFSAERPKGSFSTLEIQRTEQGDSAMYLCASSLARWDYHNEQFFGPGTRLTVL.

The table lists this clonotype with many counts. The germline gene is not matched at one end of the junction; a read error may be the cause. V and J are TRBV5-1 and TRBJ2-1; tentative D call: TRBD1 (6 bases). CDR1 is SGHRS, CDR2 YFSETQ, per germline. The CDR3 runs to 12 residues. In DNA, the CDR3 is TGTGCCAGCAGCGCCAGGGGCAATGAGCAGTTCTTC. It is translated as CASSARGNEQFF.

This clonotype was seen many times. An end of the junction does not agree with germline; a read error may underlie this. The CDR3 nucleotides read TGCGCCAGCAGCTTGGAGAGGGGAGGCTACACCTTC. This encodes CASSLERGGYTF. The chain recombines TRBV7-9 with TRBJ1-2, with D perhaps TRBD1 (5 bases). Germline lookup yields CDR1 SEHNR and CDR2 FQNEAQ (reference sequence). The length of the CDR3 is 12 residues.

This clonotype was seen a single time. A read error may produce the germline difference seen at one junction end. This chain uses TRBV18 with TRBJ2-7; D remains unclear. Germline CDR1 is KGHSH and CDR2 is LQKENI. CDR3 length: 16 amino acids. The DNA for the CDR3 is TGTGCCGGCTCACCCCGACAACTCCAAAGCTCCTACGAGCAGTACTTC. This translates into CAGSPRQLQSSYEQYF.

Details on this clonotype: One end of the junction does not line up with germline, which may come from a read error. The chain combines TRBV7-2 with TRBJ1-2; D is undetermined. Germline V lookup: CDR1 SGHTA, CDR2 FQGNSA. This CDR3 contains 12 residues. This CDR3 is CASSLDYYGHTF. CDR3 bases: TGTGCCAGCAGCTTAGACTACTATGGCCACACCTTC.

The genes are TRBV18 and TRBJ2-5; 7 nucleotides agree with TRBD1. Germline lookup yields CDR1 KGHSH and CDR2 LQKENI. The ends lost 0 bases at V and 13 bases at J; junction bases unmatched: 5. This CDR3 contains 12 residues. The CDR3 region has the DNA TGTGCCAGCTCACCACCCGAGGGGGCAAGGTACTTC. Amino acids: CASSPPEGARYF.

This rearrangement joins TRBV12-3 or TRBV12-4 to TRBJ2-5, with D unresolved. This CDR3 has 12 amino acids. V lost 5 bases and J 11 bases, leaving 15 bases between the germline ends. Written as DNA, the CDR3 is TGTGCCAGCAGTCGGCCCCTCGATGAGCAGTACTTC. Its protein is CASSRPLDEQYF.